The 16 T cell receptor beta chains presented below share a single source sample, sequenced in a study of human T cells and chemical hapten exposure. The time point denotes: pre-sensitization, week 0. Documented treatment: therapeutic diphenylcyclopropenone sensitization with weekly scalp DPC. TCRdb used MiXCR to reprocess the RACE reads, holding one entry per CDR3 protein. The sample consists of about 120,000 distinct CDR3 sequences, 13% of them appearing once. Here the sequenced sample was whole blood, taken in connection with sensitization to the hapten diphenylcyclopropenone (DPC). These receptors all stem from a woman aged 18-29 years with alopecia areata. Some clones in this sample may be carry-over from other donors' samples.

This clonotype was seen many times. The chain combines TRBV2 with TRBJ2-2; TRBD2 is a possible D gene (6 bases). The CDR3 totals 15 residues. CDR1 is SNHLY, CDR2 FYNNEI, per germline. V lost 0 bases and J 5 bases, leaving 10 bases between the germline ends. The CDR3 protein is CASSEARGLTGELFF. CDR3 nucleotide sequence: TGTGCCAGCAGTGAAGCTCGGGGGTTAACCGGGGAGCTGTTTTTT. The complete variable domain, with remaining parts taken from reference TRBV2 and TRBJ2-2, reads EPEVTQTPSHQVTQMGQEVILRCVPISNHLYFYWYRQILGQKVEFLVSFYNNEISEKSEIFDDQFSVERPDGSNFTLKIRSTKLEDSAMYFCASSEARGLTGELFFGEGSRLTVL.

This clonotype was seen a few times. V usage is TRBV6-5 and J usage is TRBJ1-2; possibly TRBD1 for D (5 bases). Germline-derived CDR1 and CDR2 are MNHEY and SVGAGI. Between the trimmed V and J ends, which lost 4 bases and 4 bases, there was a span of 19 bases. This CDR3 is 16 amino acids long. CDR3 sequence (DNA): TGTGCCAGCAGTTCCCATATATCCGGCGGGGGCTATGGCTACACCTTC. Encoded protein: CASSSHISGGGYGYTF.

The table lists this clonotype with a few counts. The CDR3, as DNA: TGTGCCAGCAGCTCCCAGGGACAGGGGGTTGAAAAACTGTTTTTT. It is translated as CASSSQGQGVEKLFF. This sequence joins TRBV11-2 and TRBJ1-4; TRBD1 matches at 11 bases. The CDR3 length is 15 residues. V gave up 4 bases and J gave up 7 bases; unmatched junction bases: 5. The germline gives CDR1 SGHAT, CDR2 FQNNGV.

This chain joins TRBV29-1 and TRBJ1-5, with a tentative D call TRBD1 (6 bases). Between the trimmed V and J ends, which lost 6 bases and 5 bases, there was a span of 14 bases. In germline, CDR1 is SQVTM, CDR2 ANQGSEA. This CDR3 contains 13 residues. The CDR3 region is CSVGTGSHQPQHF. DNA of the CDR3: TGCAGCGTCGGTACAGGGTCGCATCAGCCCCAGCATTTT.

The DNA of the CDR3 is TGCGCCAGCCAGGGGACTAGCTCCTACAATGAGCAGTTCTTC. Its protein product is CASQGTSSYNEQFF. The V gene is TRBV5-1, the J gene TRBJ2-1, with 8 bases identical to TRBD2. After removal of 7 bases from V and 0 bases from J, the junction contained 3 bases not matched to a gene. The CDR3 sequence is 14 residues long. Germline CDR1 reads SGHRS; CDR2 reads YFSETQ.

This chain uses TRBV28 with TRBJ2-4, with a weak D call TRBD1 (6 bases). Trimming left V 1 base short and J 2 bases short, with 12 bases between. The CDR3 is 16 residues long. The germline V gene has CDR1 MDHEN and CDR2 SYDVKM. CDR3 loop: CASSLSQGLTKNIQYF. CDR3 coding DNA: TGTGCCAGCAGTTTATCACAGGGATTAACCAAAAACATTCAGTACTTC.

The table lists this clonotype with many counts. This chain connects TRBV6-5 to TRBJ2-7; D call uncertain. V dropped 3 bases and J dropped 5 bases, with 23 bases sitting between them. The CDR3 has 17 residues. Germline lookup yields CDR1 MNHEY and CDR2 SVGAGI. Written as DNA, the CDR3 is TGTGCCAGCAGTTATCCCCCGGGTGGGTCTAAACCCCACGAGCAGTACTTC. Translation: CASSYPPGGSKPHEQYF.

This clonotype turned up a few times. V and J are TRBV12-3 or TRBV12-4 and TRBJ1-5; D unclear. The germline V and J ends were trimmed by 3 bases and 0 bases, with 3 bases remaining between them. The CDR3 runs 13 residues. DNA of the CDR3: TGTGCCAGCAGTTTTAGTAGCAATCAGCCCCAGCATTTT. It translates to CASSFSSNQPQHF.

This clonotype was counted between two and nine times. The V gene is TRBV5-5, the J gene TRBJ2-5; no clear D gene. Looked up from germline, CDR1 is SGHKS and CDR2 is YYEKEE (reference sequence). Deletions cut 4 bases from V and 5 bases from J, with 9 bases between. The CDR3 length is 12 residues. This CDR3 reads CASSATAETQYF. The CDR3 DNA sequence: TGTGCCAGCAGCGCTACAGCGGAGACCCAGTACTTC.

The chain combines TRBV28 with TRBJ2-7, with 7 nucleotides matching TRBD2. The J segment lost 1 base and the V segment lost 6 bases, leaving 6 bases of the junction unmatched. The CDR3 contains 14 residues. Germline V CDR1 and CDR2: MDHEN, SYDVKM. CDR3 in DNA: TGTGCCAGCAGATCGGGCGGGGGATCCTACGAGCAGTACTTC. Protein sequence: CASRSGGGSYEQYF. Together with reference TRBV28 and TRBJ2-7, the CDR3 gives the full variable domain: DVKVTQSSRYLVKRTGEKVFLECVQDMDHENMFWYRQDPGLGLRLIYFSYDVKMKEKGDIPEGYSVSREKKERFSLILESASTNQTSMYLCASRSGGGSYEQYFGPGTRLTVT.

This clonotype appeared a few times. The chain joins TRBV7-9 to TRBJ1-1; no firm D call. The V gene's germline CDR1 is SEHNR and CDR2 FQNEAQ (reference sequence). V was cut by 3 bases and J by 1 base, with 9 bases left in between. The CDR3 sequence is 14 residues long. The CDR3 sequence is CASSLPSTNTEAFF. For the CDR3, the DNA is TGTGCCAGCAGCTTGCCCTCCACGAACACTGAAGCTTTCTTT.

This clonotype appeared a few times. The chain recombines TRBV9 with TRBJ1-6, with 7 bases matching TRBD1. Germline lookup yields CDR1 SGDLS and CDR2 YYNGEE. V shed 4 bases, J shed 7 bases, and the junction held 5 bases outside the gene matches. The CDR3 runs to 14 residues. The DNA for the CDR3 is TGTGCCAGCAGCCCATGGGACAGCAATTCACCCCTCCACTTT. The encoded protein is CASSPWDSNSPLHF.

This chain joins TRBV6-2 or TRBV6-3 and TRBJ2-1; unclear D gene. Germline CDR1 is MNHEY and CDR2 is SVGEGT. This CDR3 contains 14 residues. V was cut by 0 bases and J by 7 bases, with 10 bases left in between. The CDR3, as DNA: TGTGCCAGCAGTTACTCGACAAGAGGAAATGAGCAGTTCTTC. Translated: CASSYSTRGNEQFF.

The table lists this clonotype with many counts. The chain is built from TRBV13 and TRBJ2-7; TRBD1 aligns across 7 bases. The CDR3 sequence is 14 residues long. Germline V gives CDR1 PRHDT, CDR2 FYEKMQ (reference sequence). V was clipped by 5 bases and J by 4 bases; unmatched bases: 8. The CDR3 bases are TGTGCCAGCAGCCTAACAGGGGACGATTACGAGCAGTACTTC. Translation gives CASSLTGDDYEQYF.

The CDR3 is CASSYFKPRQGAYEQYF. Written as DNA, the CDR3 is TGTGCCAGCAGTTACTTTAAGCCTCGACAGGGGGCCTACGAGCAGTACTTC. The rearrangement joins TRBV6-5 to TRBJ2-7; TRBD1 matches 9 bases. After removal of 1 base from V and 2 bases from J, the junction contained 9 bases not matched to a gene. This CDR3 region has 17 residues. Germline V gene lookup returns CDR1 MNHEY and CDR2 SVGAGI.

This clonotype was observed a few times. The rearrangement uses TRBV7-6 and TRBJ2-7, with D perhaps matching TRBD1 (7 bases). Per germline, CDR1 SGHVS and CDR2 FNYEAQ. The ends were cut back, 5 bases at V and 1 base at J, with 24 bases in the middle. The CDR3 extends over 18 amino acids. The CDR3: CASSGGTLDRAGSYEQYF. The CDR3 coding sequence is TGTGCCAGCAGCGGGGGGACCTTAGACAGGGCTGGTTCCTACGAGCAGTACTTC.